Listed below are T cell receptor beta chains from one sample, sequenced in a study of blood T cell repertoires in COVID-19. The data were produced by immunoSEQ multiplex PCR, yet TCRdb's version contains in-frame clones alone and is incomplete. This table has roughly 100,000 clones, over 65% appearing once. Sequencing was carried out using peripheral blood. These receptors were obtained from a human donor in a cohort sampled during active COVID-19. The CDR3 runs from the conserved cysteine through the conserved F or W. Clone size is shown for a subset of rows, as once, few, many or a class of expanded clone.

J,V,size,CDR3
TRBJ2-7,TRBV7-9,.,CASSEGTSGGYEQYF
TRBJ2-6,TRBV19,.,CASSIALSGANVLTF
TRBJ1-1,TRBV7-2,once,CASSLRGPNTEAFF
TRBJ2-5,TRBV5-4,.,CASSLDGGYPSETQYF
TRBJ2-7,TRBV28,.,CASSDFRDIYSYEQYF
TRBJ2-2,TRBV7-2,.,CASTVDRNTGELFF
TRBJ2-1,TRBV19,.,CASSPYRGETYNEQFF
TRBJ1-3,TRBV7-9,.,CASSLSGVSGNTIYF
TRBJ1-5,TRBV5-1,.,CASSLATGEGPQHF
TRBJ2-7,TRBV11-3,few,CASSPDGRGGLDEQYF
TRBJ1-1,TRBV10-3,medium-sized,CAIRNGQGTYRSEAFF
TRBJ2-7,TRBV4-3,.,CASSQDLGGPNEQYF
TRBJ1-2,TRBV5-6,.,CASSLGTGVQGGGYTF
TRBJ2-1,TRBV6-4,few,CASSPSGGASEEQFF
TRBJ1-3,TRBV5-1,.,CASSSTAGGSGGNTIYF
TRBJ1-1,TRBV4-3,.,CASTDGGPSNTEAFF
TRBJ1-1,TRBV5-1,.,CASSSMTGGLNTEAFF
TRBJ1-2,TRBV5-8,few,CASSIRGRGYGYTF
TRBJ1-2,TRBV4-3,.,CASSQAGPGGYGYTF
TRBJ1-3,TRBV13,.,CASSLRLTISSGNTIYF
TRBJ1-2,TRBV7-2,once,CASSLGGQGASYGYTF
TRBJ1-3,TRBV18,.,CASSPPSKPGNTIYF
TRBJ2-7,TRBV6-5,.,CASSYHGQASYEQYF
TRBJ1-6,TRBV6-6,few,CASSPGQYNSPLHF
TRBJ1-1,TRBV4-2,few,CASSQGLGRNTEAFF
TRBJ2-2,TRBV14,.,CASSPDRGVAGELFF
TRBJ1-1,TRBV15,.,CATSRDFGGNTEAFF
TRBJ2-3,TRBV9,.,CASSGSGGAFPDTQYF
TRBJ2-5,TRBV7-3,.,CASSLRQQETQYF
TRBJ1-2,TRBV5-1,.,CASRQGSGANYGYTF
TRBJ2-7,TRBV3-1/TRBV3-2,.,CASSQVGTYSYEQYF